These 20 T cell receptor beta chains share one sample of origin, sequenced in a study of blood T cell repertoires in COVID-19. The method was immunoSEQ multiplex PCR; TCRdb's version includes in-frame clones alone and lacks a portion of them. Of approximately 210,000 clones listed, 80% to 90% are singletons. Specimen: peripheral blood. These receptor sequences come from a woman aged 65 to 85 with acute or convalescent COVID-19.

This chain joins TRBV12-3 or TRBV12-4 and TRBJ2-3, with D possibly matching TRBD2 (6 bases). Trimming shortened V by 5 bases and J by 4 bases, and 10 bases separated the two germline ends. CDR3 length: 13 amino acids. CDR3 sequence: CASSRREADTQYF. The CDR3 nucleotides read TGTGCCAGCAGTCGGAGGGAGGCAGATACGCAGTATTTT.

This chain joins TRBV11-3 and TRBJ2-1; the match to TRBD2 covers 13 bases. This CDR3 contains 16 residues. CDR1 is SGHNT and CDR2 is YENEEA in the germline V gene. With V trimmed by 0 bases and J by 6 bases, 2 bases remained unmatched. CDR3 DNA sequence: TGTGCCAGCAGCTTAGAAGGGACTAGCGGGGTCAATGAGCAGTTCTTC. This gives the protein CASSLEGTSGVNEQFF.

This clone was recorded once. CDR3 sequence reads: CASGQGGFNSPLHF. The CDR3 nucleotides read TGCGCCAGCGGCCAGGGGGGCTTTAATTCACCCCTCCACTTT. V is TRBV5-1 and J is TRBJ1-6, with 7 bases identical to TRBD1. From germline, CDR1 is SGHRS and CDR2 YFSETQ. With V trimmed by 7 bases and J by 6 bases, 7 bases remained unmatched. This CDR3 is built from 14 residues.

The V and J genes are TRBV12-3 or TRBV12-4 and TRBJ2-7, with D perhaps matching TRBD1 (6 bases). The ends were cut back, 5 bases at V and 1 base at J, with 9 bases in the middle. The CDR3 loop spans 13 amino acids. CDR3 residues: CASSPGQSYEQYF. CDR3 DNA: TGTGCCAGCAGTCCCGGACAGTCCTACGAGCAGTACTTC.

This clone has a handful of counts. This sequence joins TRBV7-2 and TRBJ1-1; TRBD1 agrees at 7 bases. The length of the CDR3 is 13 residues. Per the germline V gene, CDR1 is SGHTA and CDR2 is FQGNSA. Trimming cost V 5 bases and J 11 bases; bases outside gene matches: 11. CDR3 in DNA: TGTGCCAGCAGCGAGACGATGACAGGGAGGGCTTTCTTT. Translation: CASSETMTGRAFF.

The chain recombines TRBV6-5 with TRBJ2-1; 11 bases are a match to TRBD2. The CDR3 has 14 residues. Germline CDR1 reads MNHEY; CDR2 reads SVGAGI. V shed 6 bases, J shed 2 bases, and the junction held 0 bases outside the gene matches. The CDR3: CASRTSGAYNEQFF. CDR3 sequence (DNA): TGTGCCAGCAGGACTAGCGGGGCCTACAATGAGCAGTTCTTC.

The chain carries TRBV6-5 and TRBJ1-2, with 7 nucleotides matching TRBD1. Germline trimming cut 2 bases from V and 3 bases from J; bases unmatched to any gene: 6. Per the germline V gene, CDR1 is MNHEY and CDR2 is SVGAGI. The CDR3 extends over 15 amino acids. CDR3 bases: TGTGCCAGCAGTTACCAGGGGGGAATTTACTATGGCTACACCTTC. Translating it yields CASSYQGGIYYGYTF.

This chain uses TRBV6-5 with TRBJ2-7, with a weak D call TRBD1 (7 bases). The germline V gene has CDR1 MNHEY and CDR2 SVGAGI. CDR3 length equals 16 residues. V gave up 0 bases and J gave up 1 base, with 13 bases separating them. CDR3 protein: CASSYSTTGRSYEQYF. The CDR3 region has the DNA TGTGCCAGCAGTTACTCGACGACAGGGAGGTCCTACGAGCAGTACTTC.

This chain connects TRBV7-2 to TRBJ2-2; 8 bases fit TRBD1. The germline V gene has CDR1 SGHTA and CDR2 FQGNSA. V dropped 5 bases and J dropped 5; count of bases not matched to a gene: 13. The length of the CDR3 is 17 residues. CDR3: CASSIDLDRGRTGELFF. CDR3 in DNA: TGTGCCAGCAGCATAGACTTAGACAGGGGCAGAACCGGGGAGCTGTTTTTT.

The chain uses TRBV19 and TRBJ2-5, with D hard to call. V shed 0 bases and J shed 0 bases, with 17 bases lying between them. Germline V gene data show CDR1 as LNHDA and CDR2 as SQIVND (reference sequence). This CDR3 comprises 18 residues. The CDR3, as DNA: TGTGCCAGTAGTATAGATAAGAGGAGCTCTAGGTACCAAGAGACCCAGTACTTC. Residues: CASSIDKRSSRYQETQYF.

The chain links TRBV9 to TRBJ2-5; no reliable D call. Trimming removed 3 bases from V and 1 base from J, with 10 bases in between. The germline V gene has CDR1 SGDLS and CDR2 YYNGEE. There are 14 residues in the CDR3. CDR3 coding DNA: TGTGCCAGCAGCGATTTACCGGTCCAAGAGACCCAGTACTTC. This translates into CASSDLPVQETQYF.

The J gene is TRBJ1-4, the V gene TRBV6-5, with D possibly matching TRBD1 (6 bases). V was pared by 2 bases and J by 5 bases, with 9 bases between. The CDR3 extends over 14 amino acids. CDR1 MNHEY and CDR2 SVGAGI come from the germline V gene. CDR3: CASSYGTLNEKLFF. The CDR3 nucleotides are TGTGCCAGCAGTTACGGGACACTCAATGAAAAACTGTTTTTT.

The gene calls are TRBV5-1 and TRBJ2-2; D gene ambiguous. V lost 4 bases and J 4 bases, leaving 2 bases between the germline ends. The CDR3 spans 11 residues. CDR1 is SGHRS and CDR2 is YFSETQ in the germline V gene. The CDR3 loop reads CASSRTGELFF. Here the CDR3 DNA reads TGCGCCAGCAGCCGCACCGGGGAGCTGTTTTTT.

This chain links TRBV5-1 with TRBJ1-1; 7 bases fit TRBD1. Germline CDR1 reads SGHRS; CDR2 reads YFSETQ. This CDR3 contains 14 residues. V lost 0 bases, J lost 8 bases, and 7 bases stayed unmatched. This chain's CDR3 is CASSLGLGTDEAFF. The CDR3 DNA follows: TGCGCCAGCAGCTTGGGCCTTGGGACAGACGAAGCTTTCTTT.

The rearrangement links TRBV10-2 to TRBJ2-1; D is perhaps TRBD2 (5 bases). V was shortened by 0 bases and J by 4 bases, with 16 bases between the two germline ends. There are 17 residues in the CDR3. Germline-derived CDR1 and CDR2 are WSHSY and SAAADI. This chain's CDR3 is CASSESRPLAGYNEQFF. The CDR3 coding sequence is TGCGCCAGCAGTGAGTCGAGACCCCTAGCAGGTTACAATGAGCAGTTCTTC.

A few counts support this clone. This chain links TRBV5-1 with TRBJ1-1; tentative D call: TRBD1 (5 bases). Germline CDR1 is SGHRS and CDR2 is YFSETQ. The ends were cut back, 0 bases at V and 6 bases at J, with 9 bases in the middle. The CDR3 spans 13 residues. The CDR3 DNA follows: TGCGCCAGCAGCTTGGTCGGGGGACCTGAAGCTTTCTTT. Amino acid sequence: CASSLVGGPEAFF.

This chain uses TRBV5-1 with TRBJ1-2; a possible D gene is TRBD1 (5 bases). Germline V gives CDR1 SGHRS, CDR2 YFSETQ. Trimming left V 2 bases short and J 1 base short, with 6 bases between. The CDR3 is 13 residues long. CDR3 protein: CASSFRDNYGYTF. The CDR3 DNA sequence: TGCGCCAGCAGCTTCAGGGATAACTATGGCTACACCTTC.

The chain links TRBV5-1 to TRBJ2-1, with TRBD2 matching over 8 bases. Germline-derived CDR1 and CDR2 are SGHRS and YFSETQ. V was pared by 2 bases and J by 9 bases, with 10 bases of the junction left unmatched. There are 15 residues in the CDR3. The CDR3 region has the DNA TGCGCCAGCAGCTTATCGGGACTAGGGGTTCCTGAGCAGTTCTTC. This gives the protein CASSLSGLGVPEQFF. Supplemented by reference TRBV5-1 and TRBJ2-1, the full variable domain reads KAGVTQTPRYLIKTRGQQVTLSCSPISGHRSVSWYQQTPGQGLQFLFEYFSETQRNKGNFPGRFSGRQFSNSRSEMNVSTLELGDSALYLCASSLSGLGVPEQFFGPGTRLTVL.

This clone was recorded only once. The V gene is TRBV5-5, the J gene TRBJ2-5; 7 bases are shared with TRBD2. V shed 10 bases and J 5 bases; nucleotides not matched to a gene: 8. Germline V gene data show CDR1 as SGHKS and CDR2 as YYEKEE (reference sequence). This CDR3 contains 12 residues. This CDR3 reads CASGTTGETQYF. The CDR3 nucleotides are TGTGCCTCCGGGACTACCGGCGAGACCCAGTACTTC.

The chain recombines TRBV7-9 with TRBJ2-7, with D uncertain. The germline CDR1 and CDR2 sequences are SEHNR and FQNEAQ (reference sequence). Trimming pared 5 bases from V and 7 bases from J, leaving 9 bases between. The CDR3 loop spans 11 amino acids. This CDR3 is CASSLKEEQYF. The CDR3 bases are TGTGCCAGCAGCCTGAAAGAGGAGCAGTACTTC.